The 9 T cell receptor beta chains given below trace back to one sample, sequenced in a study of regulatory T cells in long-lasting Graves disease. Both iRepertoire HTBI primers and Arm-PCR of CDR3 regions were used to build the TCR beta libraries. TCRdb passed the multiplex PCR reads through MiXCR, listing each CDR3 protein once. The sample shows 510,000 or so distinct CDR3 sequences, about 11% of them seen only once. Indicated time point: newly diagnosed GD, antithyroid drugs for less than 3 months. RNA from PBMCs was the source of the TCR library. This sample was shared with a second study, whose subject was T cells in Graves' hyperthyroidism and ophthalmopathy.

The specimen was peripheral blood mononuclear cells (PBMCs), collected at new diagnosis, from a patient treated with antithyroid drugs. These receptors were taken from a woman in her twenties or thirties with Graves disease.

This clonotype came up many times. Germline and junction disagree at one end, which may indicate a read error. The J gene is TRBJ2-1, the V gene TRBV11-2; weak D call: TRBD2 (6 bases). The CDR3 loop spans 14 amino acids. Germline V gene lookup returns CDR1 SGHAT and CDR2 FQNNGV. The chain's CDR3 is CASSLVGGHNEQFF. The CDR3 DNA is TGTGCCAGCAGTTTAGTGGGAGGCCACAATGAGCAGTTCTTC. Using reference TRBV11-2 and TRBJ2-1 for the parts outside the CDR3, the full variable domain is EAGVAQSPRYKIIEKRQSVAFWCNPISGHATLYWYQQILGQGPKLLIQFQNNGVVDDSQLPKDRFSAERLKGVDSTLKIQPAKLEDSAVYLCASSLVGGHNEQFFGPGTRLTVL.

Details on this clonotype: Without the conserved terminal phenylalanine or tryptophan, this CDR3 likely stems from a read error. The chain carries TRBV9 and TRBJ1-1, with D perhaps TRBD1 (5 bases). V gave up 4 bases and J gave up 1 base, with 14 bases separating them. The CDR3 is 15 residues long. Germline lookup yields CDR1 SGDLS and CDR2 YYNGEE. The CDR3 reads CASSPQGLPNTEAFL. The CDR3 region has the DNA TGTGCCAGCAGCCCCCAGGGACTTCCGAACACTGAAGCTTTCCTT.

In its sample, this clonotype was seen many times. The rearrangement uses TRBV5-1 and TRBJ2-5; 12 bases are shared with TRBD2. V lost 4 bases and J lost 4; bases outside the gene matches: 5. Per the germline V gene, CDR1 is SGHRS and CDR2 is YFSETQ. The CDR3 consists of 15 residues. In DNA, the CDR3 is TGCGCCAGCAGCCGACTAGCGGGAGATGGAGAGACCCAGTACTTC. Translation: CASSRLAGDGETQYF. The variable domain in full, completed from reference TRBV5-1 and TRBJ2-5, reads KAGVTQTPRYLIKTRGQQVTLSCSPISGHRSVSWYQQTPGQGLQFLFEYFSETQRNKGNFPGRFSGRQFSNSRSEMNVSTLELGDSALYLCASSRLAGDGETQYFGPGTRLLVL.

This clonotype has a handful of counts. A much larger clone lies one base from this, so it may be a read error. The genes are TRBV2 and TRBJ1-5, with 8 bases matching TRBD1. Germline CDR1 and CDR2: SNHLY and FYNNEI. The CDR3 spans 15 residues. The CDR3 is CASSDGQGLNQPPHF. CDR3 bases: TGTGCCAGCAGTGATGGACAGGGCCTCAATCAGCCCCCGCATTTT. The full variable domain, rest sourced from reference TRBV2 and TRBJ1-5, is EPEVTQTPSHQVTQMGQEVILRCVPISNHLYFYWYRQILGQKVEFLVSFYNNEISEKSEIFDDQFSVERPDGSNFTLKIRSTKLEDSAMYFCASSDGQGLNQPPHFGDGTRLSIL.

This clonotype was observed a handful of times. Just one base apart from a much larger clone, this may be a read error. The chain links TRBV2 to TRBJ1-6; no clear D gene. Germline CDR1 is SNHLY and CDR2 is FYNNEI. The CDR3 runs to 13 residues. The CDR3 DNA is TGTGTCAGCACCCTTCTAGATAATTCACCCCTCCACTTT. Its translation: CVSTLLDNSPLHF. Full variable domain (rest looked up from reference TRBV2 and TRBJ1-6): EPEVTQTPSHQVTQMGQEVILRCVPISNHLYFYWYRQILGQKVEFLVSFYNNEISEKSEIFDDQFSVERPDGSNFTLKIRSTKLEDSAMYFCVSTLLDNSPLHFGNGTRLTVT.

This clonotype has a count of ten or more. The V and J genes are TRBV20-1 and TRBJ2-3; TRBD2 is a possible D gene (6 bases). V lost 2 bases, J lost 4 bases, and 7 bases lay in between. The CDR3 is made up of 12 amino acids. Germline values: CDR1 DFQATT, CDR2 SNEGSKA (reference sequence). Here the CDR3 DNA reads TGCAGTGCTAGACTAGCGTCAGATACGCAGTATTTT. Residues: CSARLASDTQYF.

Many counts were recorded for this clonotype. J is TRBJ2-1 and V is TRBV13, with TRBD2 matching 11 bases. J gave up 4 bases and V 5 bases, and 7 bases lay outside the gene matches. Germline CDR1 and CDR2: PRHDT and FYEKMQ (reference sequence). The length of the CDR3 is 16 residues. CDR3 bases: TGTGCCAGCAGCCCCTTAGCGGGAGGGCCTTACAATGAGCAGTTCTTC. Translated: CASSPLAGGPYNEQFF.

As regards this clonotype: Being one base from a much bigger clone, this may be a read error. The V call is TRBV13, the J call TRBJ1-4; tentative D call: TRBD1 (6 bases). The CDR3 runs to 14 residues. Looked up from germline, CDR1 is PRHDT and CDR2 is FYEKMQ (reference sequence). CDR3 protein: CASGLGGFNEKLFF. Here the CDR3 DNA reads TGTGCCAGCGGCTTAGGGGGATTTAATGAAAAACTGTTTTTT.

This clonotype was counted at least ten times. V gene TRBV28 combines with J gene TRBJ1-5; D ambiguous. CDR1 is MDHEN, CDR2 SYDVKM, per germline. The CDR3 consists of 13 residues. The V and J ends lost 5 bases and 2 bases respectively, with 7 bases between them. Here the CDR3 DNA reads TGTGCCAGCAGTGACGACGGCAATCAGCCCCAGCATTTT. This sequence encodes CASSDDGNQPQHF. The variable domain in full, completed from reference TRBV28 and TRBJ1-5, reads DVKVTQSSRYLVKRTGEKVFLECVQDMDHENMFWYRQDPGLGLRLIYFSYDVKMKEKGDIPEGYSVSREKKERFSLILESASTNQTSMYLCASSDDGNQPQHFGDGTRLSIL.